This T cell receptor (beta chain) emerged from a study of T cell responses to AZD1222 COVID-19 vaccine. Notes on the study in general: Seropositive AZD1222 recipients at baseline numbered only 6 or 7. In a largely white British group with more females than males, clonal diversity was possibly underestimated.

The germline V gene has CDR1 LGHDT and CDR2 YNNKEL (reference sequence). Trimming removed 0 bases from V and 0 bases from J; junction bases left unmatched: 7. The CDR3 spans 19 residues. Measured with immunoSEQ multiplex PCR; TCRdb has only the in-frame clones, and not every one. Of about 140,000 clones listed, 90% are singletons. As regards this clone: Its specificity is unknown.

The rearrangement joins TRBV3-1 (or the pseudogene TRBV3-2) to TRBJ2-4; TRBD2 matches 11 bases. The sequences come from peripheral blood, collected on day 0 of AZD1222 vaccination. The sequence came from an adult in good health. CDR3 nucleotide sequence: TGTGCCAGCAGCCAAGACGGGATAGCGGGGGGGCTAGCCAAAAACATTCAGTACTTC. Translating it yields CASSQDGIAGGLAKNIQYF.